This TCR beta chain appears in the sequencing data of a study of T cells in Graves' hyperthyroidism and ophthalmopathy. On the study more broadly: Blood from the periphery was taken at initial diagnosis, before any treatment. Study observations and caveats: Blood samples included most of the expanded thyroid clonotypes exceeding 0.001.

This clonotype appeared many times. The antigen remains unidentified. Researchers amplified the TCR beta CDR3 regions from RNA transcripts. First-round RT-PCR with HTBI primers amplified the TCR CDR3 region. TCRdb processed the multiplex PCR reads anew with MiXCR; each CDR3 protein has one entry. The sample lists fewer than 400,000 distinct CDR3 sequences, roughly 25% occurring once. V dropped 2 bases and J dropped 5 bases, with 12 bases sitting between them. CDR1 and CDR2 (germline): MDHEN, SYDVKM. This CDR3 has 15 amino acids. This receptor was obtained from a man between 50 and 59 years old with Graves' hyperthyroidism. The material sequenced was blood. The V gene is TRBV28, the J gene TRBJ2-2; D may be TRBD2 (5 bases). The CDR3 DNA follows: TGTGCCAGCAGTTTACTTGTGAGGGATACCGGGGAGCTGTTTTTT. Its protein is CASSLLVRDTGELFF.